The rows below give T cell receptor beta chains drawn from one sample of a study of blood T cells in healthy people across ages. TCRdb used MiXCR to reprocess the 5' RACE reads, holding one entry per CDR3 protein. The table lists about 970,000 distinct CDR3 sequences, roughly half of them singletons. The sequenced sample was blood. These TCRs come from a woman in her fifties or sixties in good health. Both conserved end residues are part of each CDR3. D genes are given only for firm matches. Size values are once, few and many counts, or a class for expanded clones, and some rows have none.

D,J,size,V,CDR3,DNA
.,TRBJ2-5,few,TRBV21-1,CASSKESRGCETQYF,TGTGCCAGCAGCAAAGAGTCAAGGGGTTGCGAGACCCAGTACTTC
TRBD1,TRBJ1-5,few,TRBV12-3/TRBV12-4,CASSLGTGHSNQPQHF,TGTGCCAGCAGTTTAGGGACAGGGCATAGCAATCAGCCCCAGCATTTT
TRBD2,TRBJ2-1,.,TRBV5-1,CASSLTSGRRQNEQFF,TGCGCCAGCAGCTTGACTAGCGGGAGACGGCAAAATGAGCAGTTCTTC
TRBD1,TRBJ2-3,few,TRBV4-1,CASSQDRTGGYLAQYF,TGCGCCAGCAGCCAAGATCGAACAGGGGGCTATCTCGCGCAGTATTTT
.,TRBJ2-7,few,TRBV4-1,CASSQDDRSSYEQYF,TGCGCCAGCAGCCAAGATGACAGGTCGTCCTACGAGCAGTACTTC
TRBD2,TRBJ2-3,once,TRBV20-1,CSAALGLAGDTDTQYF,TGCAGTGCTGCCTTGGGACTAGCGGGAGATACAGATACGCAGTATTTT
TRBD2,TRBJ2-3,few,TRBV15,CATTVAGYTDTQYF,TGTGCCACCACTGTAGCGGGGTACACAGATACGCAGTATTTT
.,TRBJ2-1,.,TRBV3-1,CASSRLGGEQFF,TGTGCCAGCAGCCGTCTGGGGGGCGAGCAGTTCTTC
.,TRBJ2-7,.,TRBV15,CATSRDLASSYEQYF,TGTGCCACCAGCAGAGATCTGGCCAGCTCCTACGAGCAGTACTTC
.,TRBJ2-3,.,TRBV7-2,CASSLGGWADTQYF,TGTGCCAGCAGCTTAGGGGGTTGGGCAGATACGCAGTATTTT
TRBD2,TRBJ2-1,.,TRBV28,CASSFLGLEQFF,TGTGCCAGCAGTTTCTTGGGACTAGAGCAGTTCTTC
.,TRBJ1-1,few,TRBV30,CAWGISWGYEAFF,TGTGCCTGGGGGATATCGTGGGGCTATGAAGCTTTCTTT
.,TRBJ2-7,.,TRBV28,CASSLEGERSEQYF,TGTGCCAGCAGTTTGGAGGGGGAAAGAAGTGAGCAGTACTTC
.,TRBJ2-1,.,TRBV11-2,CASNLAGSYNEQFF,TGTGCCAGCAACTTGGCGGGATCCTACAATGAGCAGTTCTTC
.,TRBJ2-1,few,TRBV3-1,CASSRTPFWGEPNEQFF,TGTGCCAGCAGCCGGACCCCATTCTGGGGGGAACCTAATGAGCAGTTCTTC
.,TRBJ2-3,.,TRBV5-5,CASSLNGPDTQYF,TGTGCCAGCAGCTTGAATGGCCCAGATACGCAGTATTTT
TRBD2,TRBJ2-1,.,TRBV20-1,CSAPGTSGSYNEQFF,TGCAGTGCCCCAGGGACTAGCGGCAGTTACAATGAGCAGTTCTTC
.,TRBJ2-1,.,TRBV20-1,CSASNEQFF,TGCAGTGCTTCAAATGAGCAGTTCTTC
.,TRBJ2-5,.,TRBV12-3/TRBV12-4,CASSFQGSQETQYF,TGTGCCAGCAGTTTTCAGGGTTCGCAAGAGACCCAGTACTTC
TRBD2,TRBJ2-7,.,TRBV7-2,CASSSGLARGTYEQYF,TGTGCCAGCAGCTCCGGACTAGCGAGAGGTACCTACGAGCAGTACTTC
TRBD2,TRBJ2-3,.,TRBV19,CASSIPAGEDTQYF,TGTGCCAGTAGTATTCCGGCGGGAGAGGATACGCAGTATTTT
TRBD1,TRBJ2-3,.,TRBV7-2,CASSQGDPTDTQYF,TGTGCCAGCAGCCAGGGGGATCCCACAGATACGCAGTATTTT
.,TRBJ2-7,.,TRBV2,CASMGGAYEQYF,TGTGCCAGTATGGGGGGAGCCTACGAGCAGTACTTC
.,TRBJ2-5,.,TRBV24-1,CATRPVLWGETQYF,TGTGCCACCAGGCCTGTTTTATGGGGTGAGACCCAGTACTTC